This is a list of T cell receptor beta chains from one sample in a study of blood T cells in healthy people across ages. TCRdb fed the 5' RACE reads into MiXCR, producing one record per CDR3 protein. The table has roughly 680,000 distinct CDR3 sequences, about half seen once. The sequenced material came from blood. The receptors come from a woman aged 60 to 75 in good health. The CDR3 runs from the conserved cysteine through the conserved F or W. The D gene is left open where the match is weak. Not every row has a clone size; where given, it reads once, few, many or a size class.

TGTGCCAGCAGCTCCCGGACAGGGGGTAGGAACATTCAGTACTTC	CASSSRTGGRNIQYF	NA	TRBV7-2	TRBJ2-4	TRBD1
TGTGCCAGCAGCTTGGCCGGGACTCTGTACTTC	CASSLAGTLYF	NA	TRBV11-2	TRBJ2-4	NA
TGTGCCAGCAGTTTGACAGGGATTAACACCGGGGAGCTGTTTTTT	CASSLTGINTGELFF	NA	TRBV12-3/TRBV12-4	TRBJ2-2	TRBD1
TGCAGCGTTTCCGGCGGCAGGGGGCGCATAGAGACCCAGTACTTC	CSVSGGRGRIETQYF	NA	TRBV29-1	TRBJ2-5	TRBD1
TGTGCCAGCAGTTTATCGAACACCAAGGTGGCCCAGTACTTC	CASSLSNTKVAQYF	NA	TRBV27	TRBJ2-7	NA
TGTGCCAGCAGCAGGGGAATTTTGACTAGCGGGACCCCCTACGAGCAGTACTTC	CASSRGILTSGTPYEQYF	few	TRBV14	TRBJ2-7	TRBD2
TGCGCCAGCAGCCAAGATACAGGGATGGAGACCCAGTACTTC	CASSQDTGMETQYF	few	TRBV4-1	TRBJ2-5	NA
TGTGCCATCAGACCAGAGGACAGGGGTAATGAAAAACTGTTTTTT	CAIRPEDRGNEKLFF	NA	TRBV10-3	TRBJ1-4	TRBD1
TGTGCCAGCAGCGGGGCGGAGGCCTACGAGCAGTACTTC	CASSGAEAYEQYF	few	TRBV7-2	TRBJ2-7	NA
TGTGCCAGCAGCTCTTATTCGGGACGAGCGGTATCCAATGAGCAGTTCTTC	CASSSYSGRAVSNEQFF	few	TRBV7-2	TRBJ2-1	NA
TGTGCCAGCAGTCAATACCTAGCGGGAGTCTACGAGCAGTACTTC	CASSQYLAGVYEQYF	NA	TRBV27	TRBJ2-7	TRBD2
TGTGCCAGCAGATCGGGACAGGTCTCCGGGGAGCTGTTTTTT	CASRSGQVSGELFF	NA	TRBV28	TRBJ2-2	TRBD1
TGTGCCAGCAGTTACTCGAATAGATACAATGAGCAGTTCTTC	CASSYSNRYNEQFF	few	TRBV6-2/TRBV6-3	TRBJ2-1	NA
TGTGCCAGCAGCAAAGAAGTGACAAGGGAGGGGTATGAGCAGTTCTTC	CASSKEVTREGYEQFF	NA	TRBV21-1	TRBJ2-1	NA
TGTGCCAGCAGCCTAACCCAAGGATTCTCCTACGAGCAGTACTTC	CASSLTQGFSYEQYF	many	TRBV7-2	TRBJ2-7	NA
TGCGCCAGCAGCCCAGGGAGGGACACTGAAGCTTTCTTT	CASSPGRDTEAFF	NA	TRBV5-1	TRBJ1-1	NA
TGTGCCGGCAGTTTACCAGCTTCCTACGAGCAGTACTTC	CAGSLPASYEQYF	NA	TRBV28	TRBJ2-7	NA
TGTGCCAGCAGTGGGGTCTTGGCATCCCAAGAGACCCAGTACTTC	CASSGVLASQETQYF	NA	TRBV6-1	TRBJ2-5	NA
TGCAGTGCTAATGGGCGTGGGGGACGGAGCACTGAAGCTTTCTTT	CSANGRGGRSTEAFF	NA	TRBV20-1	TRBJ1-1	NA
TGTGCCATCAGTGAGAGTAGACTAGCGGAAAATGAGCAGTACTTC	CAISESRLAENEQYF	few	TRBV10-3	TRBJ2-5	TRBD2
TGTGCCAGCAAACAGGGGGGCAATCAGCCCCAGCATTTT	CASKQGGNQPQHF	NA	TRBV28	TRBJ1-5	TRBD1
TGTGCCAGCAGCGTGATGTTCGTGGGAGGCGGGGAGCTGTTTTTT	CASSVMFVGGGELFF	few	TRBV9	TRBJ2-2	NA
TGTGCCAGCAGCCAACCCTCGGACAGGGTAACGCCCCAGCATTTT	CASSQPSDRVTPQHF	few	TRBV4-2	TRBJ1-5	TRBD1
TGCGCCAGCAGCCAGGGACAGGGTTTAGGGACAGATACGCAGTATTTT	CASSQGQGLGTDTQYF	few	TRBV4-3	TRBJ2-3	TRBD1